This note documents a single TCR beta chain sequence. Its antigen is unidentified. The source of the sample is a study of long-term antiretroviral therapy in people with HIV. Study-level results: Diversity increased after ART yet remained lower than in transplant donor controls. Against controls, HIV repertoires showed narrower ranges of CDR3 length. The study lacked data on ART adherence, viral resistance or therapy changes. Pre-ART clonal expansion yielded clones that dominated the repertoire at all time points.

The CDR3 totals 14 residues. Germline-derived CDR1 and CDR2 are MNHEY and SMNVEV (reference sequence). V gave up 6 bases and J gave up 6 bases, with 17 bases separating them. Version v3.0 of the immunoSEQ assay was performed at survey level. Produced via immunoSEQ multiplex PCR; TCRdb's table is partial and in-frame only. The sample records around 28,000 clones, about 86% being singletons. This clonotype originated in a woman in her twenties or thirties with HIV. The chain employs TRBV27 and TRBJ1-2, with D perhaps TRBD1 (5 bases). The sequencing here drew on unsorted PBMCs, taken 0.8 years after starting antiretroviral therapy. The CDR3 reads CASRRPGGENGYTF. CDR3 coding DNA: TGTGCCAGCAGACGCCCCGGGGGGGAAAATGGCTACACCTTC.